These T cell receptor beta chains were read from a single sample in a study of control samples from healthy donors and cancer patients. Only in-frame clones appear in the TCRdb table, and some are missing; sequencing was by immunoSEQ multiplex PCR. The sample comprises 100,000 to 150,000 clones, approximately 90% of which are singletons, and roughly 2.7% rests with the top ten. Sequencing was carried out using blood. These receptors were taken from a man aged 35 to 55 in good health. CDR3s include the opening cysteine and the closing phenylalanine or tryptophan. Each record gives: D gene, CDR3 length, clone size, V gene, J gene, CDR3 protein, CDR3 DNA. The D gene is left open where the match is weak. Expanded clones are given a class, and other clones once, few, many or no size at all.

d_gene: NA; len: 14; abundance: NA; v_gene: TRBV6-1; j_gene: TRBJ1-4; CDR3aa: CASSEGGFREKLFF; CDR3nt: TGTGCCAGCAGTGAAGGGGGGTTTCGTGAAAAACTGTTTTTT
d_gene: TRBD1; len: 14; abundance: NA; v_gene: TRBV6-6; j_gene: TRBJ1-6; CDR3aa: CASSSNRGDSPLHF; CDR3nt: TGTGCCAGCAGTTCTAACAGGGGGGATTCACCCCTCCACTTT
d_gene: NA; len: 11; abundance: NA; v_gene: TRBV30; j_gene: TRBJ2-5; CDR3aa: CAWEVRETQYF; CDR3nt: TGTGCCTGGGAGGTTCGGGAGACCCAGTACTTC
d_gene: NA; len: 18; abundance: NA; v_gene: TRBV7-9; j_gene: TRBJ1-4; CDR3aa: CASSLPRGGPSTNEKLFF; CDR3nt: TGTGCCAGCAGCTTACCTCGCGGGGGGCCCTCAACTAATGAAAAACTGTTTTTT
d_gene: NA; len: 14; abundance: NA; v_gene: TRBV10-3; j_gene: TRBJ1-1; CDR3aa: CAIAGRMENTEAFF; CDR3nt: TGTGCCATCGCGGGGAGAATGGAGAACACTGAAGCTTTCTTT
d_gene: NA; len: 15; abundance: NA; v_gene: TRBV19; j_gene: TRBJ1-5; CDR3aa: CASSIAAGSNQPQHF; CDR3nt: TGTGCCAGTAGTATAGCGGCGGGGAGCAATCAGCCCCAGCATTTT
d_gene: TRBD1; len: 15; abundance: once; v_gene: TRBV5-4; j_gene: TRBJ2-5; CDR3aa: CASSYRDRGLETQYF; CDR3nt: TGTGCCAGCAGCTACCGGGACAGGGGTTTGGAGACCCAGTACTTC
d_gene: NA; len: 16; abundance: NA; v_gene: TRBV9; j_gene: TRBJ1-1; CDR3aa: CASSVGSDIANTEAFF; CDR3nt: TGTGCCAGCAGCGTAGGATCAGACATAGCAAACACTGAAGCTTTCTTT
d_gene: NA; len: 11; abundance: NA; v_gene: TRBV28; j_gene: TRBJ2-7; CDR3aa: CASSSRVEQYF; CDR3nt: TGTGCCAGCAGTTCACGCGTCGAGCAGTACTTC
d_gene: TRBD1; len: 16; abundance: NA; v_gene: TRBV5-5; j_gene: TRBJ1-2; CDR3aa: CASSSIQGQGGYGYTF; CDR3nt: TGTGCCAGCAGCTCTATTCAAGGACAGGGTGGCTATGGCTACACCTTC
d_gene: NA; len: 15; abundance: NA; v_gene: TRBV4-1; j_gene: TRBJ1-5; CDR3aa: CASSQGQNSNQPQHF; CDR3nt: TGCGCCAGCAGCCAAGGACAGAATAGCAATCAGCCCCAGCATTTT
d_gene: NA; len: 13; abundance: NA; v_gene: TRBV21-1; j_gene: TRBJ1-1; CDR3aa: CASSNRGNTEAFF; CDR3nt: TGTGCCAGCAGCAACAGGGGGAACACTGAAGCTTTCTTT
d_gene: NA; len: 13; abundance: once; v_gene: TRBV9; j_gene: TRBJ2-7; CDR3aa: CASSVAVGYEQYF; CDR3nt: TGTGCCAGCAGCGTAGCGGTTGGCTACGAGCAGTACTTC
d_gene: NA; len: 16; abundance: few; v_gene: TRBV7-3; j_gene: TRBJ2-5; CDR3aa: CASSFFPRGKGETQYF; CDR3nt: TGTGCCAGCAGCTTCTTCCCTAGAGGGAAGGGAGAGACCCAGTACTTC
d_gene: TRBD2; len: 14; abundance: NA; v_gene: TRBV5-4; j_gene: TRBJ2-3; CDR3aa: CASSLGVSGVTQYF; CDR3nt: TGTGCCAGCAGCTTAGGGGTTAGCGGGGTTACGCAGTATTTT
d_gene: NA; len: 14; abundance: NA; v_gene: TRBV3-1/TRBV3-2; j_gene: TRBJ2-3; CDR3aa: CASSQMGGTDTQYF; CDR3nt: TGTGCCAGCAGCCAAATGGGGGGAACAGATACGCAGTATTTT
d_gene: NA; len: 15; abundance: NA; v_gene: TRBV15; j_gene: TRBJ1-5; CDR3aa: CATSRDFMAAQPQHF; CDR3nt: TGTGCCACCAGCAGAGATTTTATGGCGGCTCAGCCCCAGCATTTT
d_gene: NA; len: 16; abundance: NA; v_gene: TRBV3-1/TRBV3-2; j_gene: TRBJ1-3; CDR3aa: CASSPGTEFSGNTIYF; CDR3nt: TGTGCCAGCAGCCCCGGGACGGAGTTCTCTGGAAACACCATATATTTT
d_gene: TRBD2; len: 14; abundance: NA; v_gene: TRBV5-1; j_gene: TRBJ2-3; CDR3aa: CASSSGGVTDTQYF; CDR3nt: TGCGCCAGCAGTAGCGGGGGGGTGACAGATACGCAGTATTTT
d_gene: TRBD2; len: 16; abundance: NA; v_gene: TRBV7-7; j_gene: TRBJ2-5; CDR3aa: CASSRTSGRYQETQYF; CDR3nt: TGTGCTAGCAGCCGGACTAGCGGGAGGTACCAAGAGACCCAGTACTTC
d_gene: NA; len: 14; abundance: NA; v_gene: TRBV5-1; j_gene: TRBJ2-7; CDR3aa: CASSTGRDKGEQYF; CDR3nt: TGCGCCAGCAGTACCGGGCGGGACAAAGGCGAGCAGTACTTC
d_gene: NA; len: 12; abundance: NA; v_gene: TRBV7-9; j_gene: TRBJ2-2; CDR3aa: CASSLALGELFF; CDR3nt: TGTGCCAGCAGCTTAGCGCTCGGGGAGCTGTTTTTT
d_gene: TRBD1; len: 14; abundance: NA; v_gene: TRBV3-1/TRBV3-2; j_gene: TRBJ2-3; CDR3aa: CASSPGTGGGTQYF; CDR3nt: TGTGCCAGCAGTCCGGGGACAGGGGGAGGTACGCAGTATTTT
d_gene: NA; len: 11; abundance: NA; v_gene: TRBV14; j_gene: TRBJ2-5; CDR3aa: CASSQAGAQYF; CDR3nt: TGTGCCAGCAGCCAAGCTGGGGCCCAGTACTTC
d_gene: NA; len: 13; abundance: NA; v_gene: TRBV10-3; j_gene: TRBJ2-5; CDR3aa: CATQWGPQETQYF; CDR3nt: TGTGCCACCCAGTGGGGGCCCCAAGAGACCCAGTACTTC
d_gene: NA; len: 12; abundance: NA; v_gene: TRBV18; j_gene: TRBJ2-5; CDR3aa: CASSGYQETQYF; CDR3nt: TGTGCCAGCTCAGGGTACCAAGAGACCCAGTACTTC
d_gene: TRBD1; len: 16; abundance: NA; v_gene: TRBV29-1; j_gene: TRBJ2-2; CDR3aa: CSVEARTGGSAGELFF; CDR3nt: TGCAGCGTTGAAGCCCGGACAGGGGGCTCGGCCGGGGAGCTGTTTTTT
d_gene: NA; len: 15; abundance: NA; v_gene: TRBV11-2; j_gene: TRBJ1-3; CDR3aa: CASSLDSRSGNTIYF; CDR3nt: TGTGCCAGCAGCTTAGACAGCCGCTCTGGAAACACCATATATTTT
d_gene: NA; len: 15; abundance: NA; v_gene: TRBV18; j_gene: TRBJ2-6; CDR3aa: CASSPRRTGANVLTF; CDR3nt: TGTGCCAGCTCACCACGGCGGACTGGGGCCAACGTCCTGACTTTC
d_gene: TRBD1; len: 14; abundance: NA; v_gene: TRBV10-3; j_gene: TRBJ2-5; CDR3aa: CAISDGQGGETQYF; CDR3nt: TGTGCCATCAGTGACGGACAGGGCGGGGAGACCCAGTACTTC
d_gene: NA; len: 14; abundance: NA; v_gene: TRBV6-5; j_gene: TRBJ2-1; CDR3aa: CASRVGSLTGEQFF; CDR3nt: TGTGCCAGCAGGGTTGGCTCTCTAACAGGGGAGCAGTTCTTC
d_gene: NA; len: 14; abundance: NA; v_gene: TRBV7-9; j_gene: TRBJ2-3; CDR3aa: CASSLAGGHVTQYF; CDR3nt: TGTGCCAGCAGCTTAGCAGGGGGTCATGTTACGCAGTATTTT
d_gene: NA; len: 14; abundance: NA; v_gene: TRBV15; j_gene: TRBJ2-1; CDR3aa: CATSREGSYNEQFF; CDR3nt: TGTGCCACCAGCAGAGAAGGATCCTACAATGAGCAGTTCTTC
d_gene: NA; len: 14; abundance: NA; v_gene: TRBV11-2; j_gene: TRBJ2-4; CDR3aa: CASRGPGVENIQYF; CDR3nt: TGTGCCAGCAGGGGACCGGGAGTCGAAAACATTCAGTACTTC
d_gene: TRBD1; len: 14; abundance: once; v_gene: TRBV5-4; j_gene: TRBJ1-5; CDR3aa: CASSLDREGQPQHF; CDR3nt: TGTGCCAGCAGCCTGGACAGGGAAGGCCAGCCCCAGCATTTT
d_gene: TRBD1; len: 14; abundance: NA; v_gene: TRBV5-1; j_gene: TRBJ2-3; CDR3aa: CASSWGQDTDTQYF; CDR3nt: TGCGCCAGCAGCTGGGGACAGGACACAGATACGCAGTATTTT
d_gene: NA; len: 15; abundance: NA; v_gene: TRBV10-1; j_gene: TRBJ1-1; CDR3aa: CASSESRGPNTEAFF; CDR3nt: TGCGCCAGCAGTGAGTCAAGGGGCCCGAACACTGAAGCTTTCTTT
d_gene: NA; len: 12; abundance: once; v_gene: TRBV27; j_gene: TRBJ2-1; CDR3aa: CASSSYSNEQFF; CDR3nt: TGTGCCAGCAGTTCCTACAGCAATGAGCAGTTCTTC
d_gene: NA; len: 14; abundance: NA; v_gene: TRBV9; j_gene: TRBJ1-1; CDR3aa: CASSAHQGRTEAFF; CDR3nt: TGTGCCAGCAGCGCCCATCAGGGACGCACTGAAGCTTTCTTT
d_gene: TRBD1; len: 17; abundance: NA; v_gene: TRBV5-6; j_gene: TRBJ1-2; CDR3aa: CASSLYRDRGLRYGYTF; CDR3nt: TGTGCCAGCAGCCTGTATCGGGACAGGGGGCTAAGGTATGGCTACACCTTC
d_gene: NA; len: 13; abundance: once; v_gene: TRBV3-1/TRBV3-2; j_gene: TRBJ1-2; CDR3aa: CASSLDRNYGYTF; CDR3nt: TGTGCCAGCAGCCTCGACAGGAACTATGGCTACACCTTC
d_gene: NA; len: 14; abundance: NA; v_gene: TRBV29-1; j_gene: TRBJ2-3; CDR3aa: CSVLWGSGSDTQYF; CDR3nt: TGCAGCGTCCTGTGGGGGTCGGGATCAGATACGCAGTATTTT